This TCR beta chain appears in the sequencing data of a study of blood T cell repertoires in COVID-19 (dated by TCRdb to about 2020). Background for the entire study: Collaborator samples came from the United States, Italy and Spain and covered acute and convalescent phases of COVID-19. The prospective study material was composed of cDNA or gDNA derived from T cells, B-cell-depleted T cells, or PBMCs. Subjects who had been exposed to COVID-19, were actively infected with it, or had recovered from it provided the deeply sampled blood TCRbeta repertoires that made up the dataset. The repertoires were released in a freely available public database intended as a resource for research on the immune response to SARS-CoV-2. The samples were drawn from the first 160 participants of the ongoing ImmuneRACE study and from more than 1,000 subjects provided by 6 global collaborators. Nearly every sample came with metadata listing a de-identified subject ID, COVID-19 status, age in years and sex. Where HLA class I and class II types were available, the types were taken from metadata supplied by the sample provider, not from assay-based typing. Study-wide findings and limitations: The quantity of clinical and demographic metadata differed by source and by participant and was supplied without curation.

This clone turned up a few times. There is no known antigen for this receptor. Base qualities are missing; no much larger clone stands one base away. TCRbeta CDR3 regions were amplified from genomic DNA by means of the immunoSEQ Assay, a bias-controlled multiplex PCR. On the study's bioinformatics: The number of nucleated cells in each sample was estimated by amplification of reference gene primers within the assay. To quantify the absolute abundance of each unique TCRbeta CDR3 rearrangement, sequence reads were collapsed and filtered. Productive Simpson clonality was computed per sample as the square root of Simpson's diversity index over productive rearrangements. TCRdb holds this immuneACCESS table with in-frame rearrangements only. Some clones are missing; in checked studies, unresolved V genes explain under half, and the rest has no known cause. V, J and clone size derive from that table, while D and trimming were established from the DNA sequence. Counted in this sample were around 100,000 clones; about three quarters of them appeared once. Roughly 6% of the sample comes from the top ten.

The collaborating institutions used their own protocols to collect whole blood in K2EDTA tubes. For TCRbeta analysis, collaborators shipped samples in one of three forms: frozen whole blood, isolated PBMCs, or DNA extracted from either of those sample types. CDR1 and CDR2 are drawn from the germline V gene: SGHTA, FQGNSA. Including the terminal cysteine and phenylalanine, the CDR3 comprises 15 residues. This entry keeps only the CDR3 DNA: 45 bases, framed from base 1. Relative to germline, V is missing 5 bases and J is missing 0 bases, with 4 bases of the junction outside any gene match. Sequences were obtained from peripheral blood. The clonotype comes from an elderly man with acute or convalescent COVID-19. The rearrangement combines TRBV7-2 with TRBJ2-3, with TRBD2 identical over 8 junction bases. The encoded CDR3 is CASSGWTSSTDTQYF. The nucleotide sequence reads as follows: TGTGCCAGCAGCGGATGGACTAGCAGCACAGATACGCAGTATTTT.